This TCR beta chain was observed in a study of T cell repertoires in cytomegalovirus infection. In the study overall: Public TCR beta signatures indicated both CMV infection and matching HLA type. Regarding the study as a whole: Ex vivo responses were dominated by HLA-C-restricted CMV-specific TCR beta clonotypes.

This clonotype was observed a handful of times. Its specificity is not known. TCRdb analysed the reads with MiXCR anew, one entry per CDR3 protein. The sample includes about 310,000 distinct CDR3 sequences, about a sixth seen only once; the top ten take around 12%. The CDR3 spans 15 residues. Trimming took 3 bases from V and 10 from J; bases not matched to a gene: 7. CDR1 SGHNT and CDR2 YYREEE come from the germline V gene (reference sequence). Sequencing used PBMCs. The chain employs TRBV5-4 and TRBJ2-1, with 13 bases aligning to TRBD2. The TCR was taken from a human donor in good health (CMV status not recorded). Some clones in this sample may be carry-over from other donors' samples. The CDR3 DNA reads TGTGCCAGCAGCTCTTCACTAGCGGGGGGGCGCGAGCAGTTCTTC. Amino acids: CASSSSLAGGREQFF.